The next 25 T cell receptor beta chains were all read from a single sample in a study of memory CD4+ T cells and cytomegalovirus serostatus. Single viable CD3+CD4+CD8-CD45RO+ cells were sorted as the memory CD4+ T cells. TCRdb's table, derived via immunoSEQ multiplex PCR, lists solely in-frame clones and lacks some. The table shows about 67,000 clones, with roughly three quarters occurring only once. Sequencing was performed on memory CD4+ T cells from blood. The receptors were gathered from an adult in good health and CMV-seropositive.

This chain joins TRBV9 and TRBJ2-5; D unresolved. CDR1 is SGDLS and CDR2 is YYNGEE in the germline V gene. CDR3 length: 11 residues. V was shortened by 3 bases and J by 5 bases, with 5 bases between the two germline ends. The CDR3 DNA is TGTGCCAGCAGCGCCCACGAGACCCAGTACTTC. Its translation: CASSAHETQYF.

The chain is built from TRBV27 and TRBJ1-4; 8 bases align to TRBD1. CDR1 and CDR2 (germline): MNHEY, SMNVEV (reference sequence). The CDR3 is 14 amino acids. Trimming took 6 bases from V and 14 from J; bases not matched to a gene: 14. The CDR3 loop is CASRTRQGSGFLFF. CDR3 nucleotide sequence: TGTGCCAGCAGGACAAGACAGGGGAGTGGTTTTCTGTTTTTT.

This clone occurred once. J is TRBJ2-1 and V is TRBV4-3, with 8 nucleotides matching TRBD2. The CDR3 is 15 residues long. The V segment lost 0 bases and the J segment 10 bases; nucleotides outside the gene matches: 8. Per the germline V gene, CDR1 is LGHNA and CDR2 is YSLEER. CDR3 in DNA: TGCGCCAGCAGCCAAGATGTTAGCGGGAATATCGAGCAGTTCTTC. Translated: CASSQDVSGNIEQFF.

The chain employs TRBV10-2 and TRBJ2-5; 9 bases map to TRBD2. Germline V gene lookup returns CDR1 WSHSY and CDR2 SAAADI. The CDR3 spans 15 residues. The V and J ends lost 8 bases and 2 bases, in that order; junction bases with no gene match: 9. The CDR3 nucleotides read TGCGCCAGCGCCTCCCAGCGGGGGGCACAAGAGACCCAGTACTTC. This encodes CASASQRGAQETQYF.

CDR3 amino acids: CASSGGLAGMFPSGELFF. Written as DNA, the CDR3 is TGTGCCAGCAGTGGCGGACTAGCCGGAATGTTCCCGTCCGGGGAGCTGTTTTTT. The rearrangement uses TRBV6-1 and TRBJ2-2; 8 bases are shared with TRBD2. V was clipped by 4 bases and J by 6 bases; unmatched bases: 16. Germline-derived CDR1 and CDR2 are MNHNS and SASEGT. CDR3 size: 18 residues.

The chain couples TRBV10-1 to TRBJ1-1; D not certain. The V end lost 3 bases, the J end lost 5 bases, and 10 bases lay between the germline ends. Germline CDR1 and CDR2: WNHNN and SYGVQD (reference sequence). CDR3 length: 13 amino acids. CDR3 amino acids: CASSESGWTEAFF. CDR3 nucleotides: TGCGCCAGCAGTGAATCCGGGTGGACTGAAGCTTTCTTT.

A few counts support this clone. Within the sample, other DNA sequences also encode this same CDR3. DNA for the CDR3: TGTGCCAGCAGCTCAGGGCGTATGAACACTGAAGCTTTCTTT. Encoded protein: CASSSGRMNTEAFF. The chain joins TRBV7-9 to TRBJ1-1, with a possible D match to TRBD1 (5 bases). V lost 4 bases, J lost 0 bases, and 9 bases lay in between. CDR3 length equals 14 residues. Germline loops: CDR1 SEHNR, CDR2 FQNEAQ (reference sequence).

For the CDR3, the DNA is TGTGCCGTGGGCTCCAGCTCCTACAATGAGCAGTTCTTC. This gives the protein CAVGSSSYNEQFF. The chain joins TRBV7-6 to TRBJ2-1; D gene ambiguous. Trimming took off 11 bases at V and 0 bases at J, with 11 bases between the two ends. The CDR3 loop spans 13 amino acids. Germline assignment: CDR1 SGHVS and CDR2 FNYEAQ.

The rearrangement links TRBV4-2 to TRBJ2-6; possible D gene TRBD1, 6 bases. The CDR3 covers 15 residues. The germline CDR1 and CDR2 sequences are LGHNA and YNFKEQ. V was shortened by 1 base and J by 9 bases, with 13 bases between the two germline ends. This CDR3 reads CASSQVGGQNNVLTF. As DNA, the CDR3 is TGTGCCAGCAGCCAAGTTGGGGGCCAGAACAACGTCCTGACTTTC.

The sample holds a few counts of this clone. V is TRBV19 and J is TRBJ1-5, with D perhaps TRBD1 (5 bases). CDR1 is LNHDA, CDR2 SQIVND, per germline (reference sequence). The ends were cut back, 2 bases at V and 4 bases at J, with 9 bases in the middle. CDR3 length: 14 amino acids. The CDR3 DNA is TGTGCCAGTAGTATATTGGGGACGAATCAGCCCCAGCATTTT. This encodes CASSILGTNQPQHF.

The chain has TRBV4-1 and TRBJ2-3; possibly TRBD2 for D (7 bases). Germline V gene lookup returns CDR1 MGHRA and CDR2 YSYEKL. V was pared by 2 bases and J by 3 bases, with 15 bases between. CDR3 length: 16 amino acids. The CDR3 DNA reads TGCGCCAGCAGCCAAACATGGGGGGGGGCAACAGATACGCAGTATTTT. It codes for CASSQTWGGATDTQYF.

The J gene is TRBJ1-3, the V gene TRBV28; D unclear. CDR3 size: 11 residues. The V gene's germline CDR1 is MDHEN and CDR2 SYDVKM. The V end was cut by 9 bases, the J end by 2 bases, with 5 bases between. As DNA, the CDR3 is TGTGCCAGTACCGCTGGAAACACCATATATTTT. The encoded protein is CASTAGNTIYF.

V and J are TRBV11-2 and TRBJ2-2; the D is unclear. V was trimmed by 5 bases and J by 7 bases, leaving 11 bases between them. CDR1 and CDR2 from the germline V gene are SGHAT and FQNNGV. The CDR3 runs to 13 residues. The chain's CDR3 is CASSPRSNGELFF. In nucleotides, the CDR3 is TGTGCCAGCAGCCCCCGGAGCAACGGGGAGCTGTTTTTT.

The V gene is TRBV5-6, the J gene TRBJ1-2; 9 positions match TRBD1. The CDR3 runs 13 residues. After removal of 3 bases from V and 7 bases from J, the junction contained 4 bases not matched to a gene. Germline V gives CDR1 SGHDT, CDR2 YYEEEE. The CDR3 nucleotides are TGTGCCAGCAGCTGGACAGGGGCGAGTGGCTACACCTTC. It translates to CASSWTGASGYTF.

The V gene is TRBV5-1, the J gene TRBJ2-5; D is ambiguous. This CDR3 has 13 amino acids. V lost 5 bases to trimming and J lost 3 bases, with 11 bases between them. In germline, CDR1 is SGHRS, CDR2 YFSETQ. CDR3 in amino acids: CASRLPDEETQYF. The CDR3 coding sequence is TGCGCCAGCAGACTTCCCGACGAAGAGACCCAGTACTTC.

CDR3 residues: CASSQAVSYEQYF. CDR3 in DNA: TGTGCCAGCAGCCAAGCTGTGTCCTACGAGCAGTACTTC. V usage is TRBV4-2 and J usage is TRBJ2-7; unclear D gene. Trimming removed 1 base at V and 1 base at J, with 5 bases between. Per the germline V gene, CDR1 is LGHNA and CDR2 is YNFKEQ. This CDR3 region has 13 residues.

The V and J genes are TRBV6-5 and TRBJ1-4, with a possible D match to TRBD1 (5 bases). Germline V gene sequence: CDR1 MNHEY, CDR2 SVGAGI. The length of the CDR3 is 14 residues. Trimming cost V 7 bases and J 5 bases, with 14 bases left between them. CDR3 sequence reads: CASTSMGRNEKLFF. DNA of the CDR3: TGTGCCAGCACCTCGATGGGGCGCAATGAAAAACTGTTTTTT.

A few counts support this clone. The chain recombines TRBV4-1 with TRBJ1-2; no clear D gene. With 6 bases removed from V and 4 bases from J, the gap between germline ends came to 21 bases. This CDR3 has 16 residues. Germline CDR1 and CDR2: MGHRA and YSYEKL. The CDR3, as DNA: TGCGCCAGCAGGAACCCACAGATCTCAGGCAGCTATGGCTACACCTTC. Protein: CASRNPQISGSYGYTF.

The count of this clone is one. V and J are TRBV5-6 and TRBJ2-7; D perhaps matches TRBD1 (6 bases). CDR1 and CDR2 (germline): SGHDT, YYEEEE. The CDR3 spans 16 residues. Trimming took 4 bases from V and 6 from J, leaving 23 bases between them. In DNA form, the CDR3 reads TGTGCCAGCAGCGGATATCGGGACACCCCGCCCGGCGAGCAGTACTTC. Amino acids: CASSGYRDTPPGEQYF.

The chain is built from TRBV9 and TRBJ1-4, with D perhaps matching TRBD1 (6 bases). Germline V gives CDR1 SGDLS, CDR2 YYNGEE. The CDR3 contains 15 residues. V gave up 4 bases and J gave up 8 bases, with 18 bases separating them. The CDR3 DNA reads as TGTGCCAGCAGCCTGGGGGGGCAGGGTGGCGAAAAACTGTTTTTT. Translation: CASSLGGQGGEKLFF.

The CDR3 region is CASSQDKLTANYGYTF. For the CDR3, the DNA is TGTGCCAGCAGCCAAGATAAGCTGACAGCGAACTATGGCTACACCTTC. The chain links TRBV4-2 to TRBJ1-2; D might be TRBD1 (5 bases). The CDR3 length is 16 residues. With 0 bases removed from V and 2 bases from J, the gap between germline ends came to 13 bases. CDR1 is LGHNA and CDR2 is YNFKEQ in the germline V gene.

The chain carries TRBV7-2 and TRBJ1-2; 12 nucleotides line up with TRBD1. The ends lost 5 bases at V and 7 bases at J; junction bases unmatched: 8. The germline gives CDR1 SGHTA, CDR2 FQGNSA. The CDR3 has 15 residues. The CDR3 region has the DNA TGTGCCAGCAGCCCACCGGGACAGGGGGCGGGTGGCTACACCTTC. It translates to CASSPPGQGAGGYTF.

V is TRBV2 and J is TRBJ2-2; TRBD2 is a possible D gene (7 bases). There are 15 residues in the CDR3. Trimming removed 7 bases from V and 1 base from J, with 13 bases in between. Per the germline V gene, CDR1 is SNHLY and CDR2 is FYNNEI. Here the CDR3 DNA reads TGTGCCAGCACCTACGGGGGGCGGAACACCGGGGAGCTGTTTTTT. The encoded protein is CASTYGGRNTGELFF. The whole variable domain, filled in from reference TRBV2 and TRBJ2-2, reads EPEVTQTPSHQVTQMGQEVILRCVPISNHLYFYWYRQILGQKVEFLVSFYNNEISEKSEIFDDQFSVERPDGSNFTLKIRSTKLEDSAMYFCASTYGGRNTGELFFGEGSRLTVL.

The chain links TRBV7-2 to TRBJ2-1; TRBD2 agrees at 15 bases. CDR1 and CDR2 from the germline V gene are SGHTA and FQGNSA. Trimming at V came to 5 bases and at J to 9 bases, leaving 11 bases not matched to a gene. The CDR3 has 17 amino acids. The CDR3, as DNA: TGTGCCAGCAGCCAGGGACTAGCGGGAGGAAGACCTCCTGAGCAGTTCTTC. Residues: CASSQGLAGGRPPEQFF.

The rearrangement joins TRBV4-1 to TRBJ1-2, with TRBD1 matching 9 bases. The junction had 7 bases not matched to a gene; V was cut back by 1 base and J by 4 bases. This CDR3 has 16 amino acids. CDR1 and CDR2 from the germline V gene are MGHRA and YSYEKL. CDR3 amino acids: CASSQGPGTGLYGYTF. The CDR3 DNA follows: TGCGCCAGCAGCCAAGGGCCCGGGACAGGGCTCTATGGCTACACCTTC.